Below, 2 T cell receptor beta chains from the same sample are listed, as sequenced in a study of blood T cell repertoires in COVID-19. Measured with immunoSEQ multiplex PCR; TCRdb has only the in-frame clones, and not every one. The repertoire consists of more than 45,000 clones, with about 80% occurring once and the leading ten covering around 10%. The sequencing input was peripheral blood. The receptors derive from a man older than 75 with COVID-19, enrolled during active disease.

The chain combines TRBV7-7 with TRBJ2-2, with D hard to call. Germline values: CDR1 SSHAT, CDR2 FNYEAQ (reference sequence). Trimming stripped 6 bases from V and 4 bases from J, with 9 bases between. The CDR3 is made up of 13 amino acids. CDR3 sequence: CASRRRSTGELFF. The CDR3 bases are TGTGCCAGCAGGCGGCGGAGCACCGGGGAGCTGTTTTTT.

This sequence joins TRBV10-1 and TRBJ2-1; TRBD2 matches at 12 bases. V lost 2 bases to trimming and J lost 7 bases; unmatched junction nucleotides: 3. The CDR3 loop spans 15 amino acids. CDR1 is WNHNN and CDR2 is SYGVQD in the germline V gene (reference sequence). Here the CDR3 reads CASSEASGRVNEQFF. The CDR3 DNA is TGCGCCAGCAGTGAGGCTAGCGGGAGGGTTAATGAGCAGTTCTTC.